A single sample is the source of the 27 T cell receptor beta chains below, sequenced in a study of T cells in women clearing cervical HPV infection. TCRdb's copy holds only in-frame clones and misses some; the assay was immunoSEQ multiplex PCR. The sample data list about 36,000 clones. Sequenced: blood buffy coat. The receptors stem from a woman aged 18-70 years with a cervical HPV16 infection that either progressed to CIN3+ or cleared (not recorded which).

Note on this clone: Read data end 3 residues before the CDR3 end; the end is taken from the germline J gene. V and J are TRBV7-3 and TRBJ2-1; tentative D call: TRBD2 (6 bases). Trimming took 5 bases from V and 0 from J, leaving 17 bases between them. From germline, CDR1 is SGHTA and CDR2 FQGTGA. This CDR3 region has 17 residues. CDR3 bases read: TGTGCCAGCAGCCCGTGGGACTCCCAGAGCTCCTACAATGAG. It specifies CASSPWDSQSSYNE. The entire CDR3 is CASSPWDSQSSYNEQFF.

To note about this clone: The read ends 3 residues shy of where the CDR3 ends; the end is completed using the germline J gene. This sequence joins TRBV12-5 and TRBJ2-1; TRBD2 matches at 8 bases. Germline V lookup: CDR1 LGHNT, CDR2 FRNRAP. The junction had 11 bases not matched to a gene; V was cut back by 3 bases and J by 4 bases. The CDR3 loop spans 17 amino acids. CDR3 bases read: TGTGCTAGTGGTTTATGGAGGGCGGGAGGACGATACAATGAG. Translated: CASGLWRAGGRYNE. The whole CDR3 sequence is CASGLWRAGGRYNEQFF.

As for this clone: The read stops 3 residues short of the end of the CDR3; the missing end is completed from the germline J gene. This rearrangement joins TRBV12-5 to TRBJ2-7, with 9 bases fitting TRBD1. The CDR3 contains 13 residues. Germline CDR1 is LGHNT and CDR2 is FRNRAP. The J segment lost 5 bases and the V segment lost 3 bases, leaving 2 bases of the junction unmatched. CDR3 DNA (partial): TGTGCTAGTGGTTTCGGGACAGGGAACGAG. Protein sequence: CASGFGTGNE. The entire CDR3 protein reads CASGFGTGNEQYF.

To note about this clone: The read terminates 3 residues before the CDR3 end, so the remaining end is supplied by the germline J gene. The V gene is TRBV2, the J gene TRBJ2-5, with D maybe TRBD2 (6 bases). The CDR3 loop spans 15 amino acids. Per germline, CDR1 SNHLY and CDR2 FYNNEI. The V gene lost 0 bases and the J gene lost 5 bases, with 13 bases spanning the gap. The CDR3 spells CASSEASGQPETQYF. The DNA read from the CDR3 is TGTGCCAGCAGTGAAGCGAGCGGGCAGCCCGAGACC.

As to this clone: The sequence runs out 3 residues before the end of the CDR3; the remainder is reconstructed from the germline J gene. V and J are TRBV18 and TRBJ2-2; TRBD2 might be the D (5 bases). V lost 2 bases, J lost 4 bases, and 8 bases lay in between. This CDR3 is 14 amino acids long. Per germline, CDR1 KGHSH and CDR2 LQKENI. Here the CDR3 reads CASSPIRGTGELFF. The covered CDR3 bases are TGTGCCAGCTCACCAATCCGGGGCACCGGGGAG.

In regard to this clone: The CDR3 extends 3 residues past the end of the read, so its final part is completed from the germline J gene. This chain links TRBV7-9 with TRBJ1-2; the D is unclear. There are 15 residues in the CDR3. In germline, CDR1 is SEHNR, CDR2 FQNEAQ (reference sequence). CDR3 DNA (partial): TGTGCCAGCAGCTTAGTAGGCGGCTCCTACAATGAC. It encodes CASSLVGGSYND. The whole CDR3 sequence is CASSLVGGSYNDYTF. The entire variable domain, with the rest obtained from reference TRBV7-9 and TRBJ1-2, is as follows: DTGVSQNPRHKITKRGQNVTFRCDPISEHNRLYWYRQTLGQGPEFLTYFQNEAQLEKSRLLSDRFSAERPKGSFSTLEIQRTEQGDSAMYLCASSLVGGSYNDYTFGSGTRLTVV.

About this clone: The read comes to an end 3 residues before the CDR3 does, leaving the germline J gene to fill in the end. The V and J genes are TRBV19 and TRBJ2-3, with 11 bases lining up with TRBD2. Looked up from germline, CDR1 is LNHDA and CDR2 is SQIVND (reference sequence). The CDR3 runs 14 residues. The V segment lost 2 bases and the J segment 6 bases; nucleotides outside the gene matches: 1. CDR3 DNA (partial): TGTGCCAGTAGTATACCTAGCGGGAGGGATACG. It yields the protein CASSIPSGRDT. The CDR3 in its entirety is CASSIPSGRDTQYF.

Notes on this clone: Coverage ceases 3 residues before the CDR3 finishes, and the germline J gene fills in the end. The chain joins TRBV6-2 or TRBV6-3 to TRBJ2-7, with 13 bases aligning to TRBD2. The V gene's germline CDR1 is MNHEY and CDR2 SVGEGT. The CDR3 is made up of 17 amino acids. V dropped 2 bases and J dropped 3; count of bases not matched to a gene: 7. CDR3 sequence: CASSYPSLAGGLYEQYF. Incomplete CDR3 DNA: TGTGCCAGCAGTTACCCGTCACTAGCGGGGGGGCTCTACGAG.

Comments on this clone: Read coverage stops 3 residues before the CDR3 terminus; the germline J gene supplies the remainder. The rearrangement uses TRBV5-6 and TRBJ2-2; D is unresolved. The CDR3 loop spans 15 amino acids. Germline V gene data show CDR1 as SGHDT and CDR2 as YYEEEE. Trimming left V 1 base short and J 4 bases short, with 11 bases between. The covered CDR3 bases are TGTGCCAGCAGCTTGTTTTCCGCGTTCACCGGGGAG. Its translation: CASSLFSAFTGE. The complete CDR3 sequence is CASSLFSAFTGELFF.

With regard to this clone: The read terminates 3 residues before the CDR3 end, so the remaining end is supplied by the germline J gene. This chain connects TRBV29-1 to TRBJ2-1; 12 nucleotides align to TRBD1. V shed 4 bases, J shed 4 bases, and the junction held 8 bases outside the gene matches. This CDR3 comprises 16 residues. The V gene's germline CDR1 is SQVTM and CDR2 ANQGSEA. CDR3 DNA (partial): TGCAGCGTTGGGGGAGGGACAGGGGGCGGATACAATGAG. Translated, it gives CSVGGGTGGGYNE. The entire CDR3 reads CSVGGGTGGGYNEQFF.

Note on this clone: The read terminates 3 residues ahead of where the CDR3 ends, so the germline J gene completes it. The rearrangement uses TRBV7-2 and TRBJ2-1, with TRBD2 identical over 8 bases. The CDR3 loop spans 13 amino acids. Germline V gene sequence: CDR1 SGHTA, CDR2 FQGNSA. V lost 5 bases and J lost 8; bases outside the gene matches: 5. The CDR3 spells CASSKAGAHEQFF. Incomplete CDR3 DNA: TGTGCCAGCAGCAAAGCGGGAGCGCATGAG.

On this clone: The read terminates 3 residues ahead of where the CDR3 ends, so the germline J gene completes it. This sequence joins TRBV7-2 and TRBJ1-1; TRBD1 matches 7 bases. In germline, CDR1 is SGHTA, CDR2 FQGNSA. Losses at the gene ends were 3 bases for V and 7 bases for J; bases not matched to a gene: 11. The CDR3 is 15 residues long. CDR3 bases read: TGTGCCAGCAGCTTGGCCTCTATAGGGGGCTATGAA. It yields the protein CASSLASIGGYE. The CDR3 in full is CASSLASIGGYEAFF.

As to this clone: The read gets to within 3 residues of the CDR3 end, and the germline J gene fills in the rest. The chain combines TRBV7-9 with TRBJ2-2, with D possibly TRBD1 on 8 matching bases. The CDR3 spans 14 residues. Per the germline V gene, CDR1 is SEHNR and CDR2 is FQNEAQ (reference sequence). The CDR3 here is CASSLWTGRDRLFF. CDR3 bases read: TGTGCCAGCAGCTTATGGACAGGGAGGGACCGG.

To note about this clone: The DNA ends 3 residues before the CDR3 does, and the rest of the CDR3 is filled in from the germline J gene. This rearrangement joins TRBV18 to TRBJ1-6; possibly TRBD1 for D (6 bases). This CDR3 region has 16 residues. CDR1 is KGHSH, CDR2 LQKENI, per germline. CDR3 bases read: TGTGCCAGCTCCCCATCCCCAGACGACAGGCGCGAAACC. Amino acids: CASSPSPDDRRET. The full-length CDR3 reads as CASSPSPDDRRETLHF.

A word on this clone: The DNA ends 3 residues before the CDR3 does, and the rest of the CDR3 is filled in from the germline J gene. This rearrangement joins TRBV5-4 to TRBJ2-5; TRBD2 might be the D (6 bases). The CDR3 is 14 residues long. The germline V and J ends were trimmed by 4 bases and 5 bases, with 15 bases remaining between them. The V gene's germline CDR1 is SGHNT and CDR2 YYREEE (reference sequence). CDR3 protein: CASSRLAGGETQYF. The CDR3 DNA, read in part, is TGTGCCAGCAGCCGTCTAGCCGGAGGGGAGACC. The variable domain in full, completed from reference TRBV5-4 and TRBJ2-5, reads ETGVTQSPTHLIKTRGQQVTLRCSSQSGHNTVSWYQQALGQGPQFIFQYYREEENGRGNFPPRFSGLQFPNYSSELNVNALELDDSALYLCASSRLAGGETQYFGPGTRLLVL.

As regards this clone: The read stops 3 residues short of the end of the CDR3; the missing end is completed from the germline J gene. This sequence joins TRBV20-1 and TRBJ1-2; D unresolved. CDR3 length: 11 residues. The V end was cut by 0 bases, the J end by 7 bases, with 6 bases between. Germline V gene sequence: CDR1 DFQATT, CDR2 SNEGSKA (reference sequence). The CDR3 spells CSAREEGGYTF. Partial CDR3 DNA: TGCAGTGCTAGAGAGGAGGGTGGC.

Points on this clone: With the read ending 3 residues before the CDR3 end, the germline J gene is used to fill in that end. The V and J genes are TRBV20-1 and TRBJ1-5; 8 bases match TRBD1. J gave up 2 bases and V 0 bases, and 6 bases lay outside the gene matches. Germline CDR1 and CDR2: DFQATT and SNEGSKA (reference sequence). The CDR3 has 16 residues. CDR3 bases read: TGCAGTGCTAGAGACTACAGGGGGAGGGGCAATCAGCCC. Protein: CSARDYRGRGNQP. The complete CDR3 reads CSARDYRGRGNQPQHF.

CDR3 DNA (partial): TGTGCCAGCAGCTTAGACCGAGGGAATGAG. It translates to CASSLDRGNE. The whole CDR3 is CASSLDRGNEQFF. The chain is built from TRBV7-2 and TRBJ2-1; D perhaps matches TRBD2 (5 bases). The read ends 3 residues early relative to the CDR3; the germline J gene fills the gap. The V end lost 1 base, the J end lost 7 bases, and 8 bases lay between the germline ends. The CDR3 is 13 amino acids. CDR1 and CDR2 from the germline V gene are SGHTA and FQGNSA.

The covered CDR3 bases are TGCAGTGCTATCCTCGGGGGCGGGGGGTCAGTAGATACG. This encodes CSAILGGGGSVDT. The full-length CDR3 reads as CSAILGGGGSVDTQYF. The chain employs TRBV20-1 and TRBJ2-3, with 8 bases matching TRBD2. The CDR3 end is not reached by the read, which stops 3 residues before it; the germline J gene fills it in. The CDR3 extends over 16 amino acids. CDR1 and CDR2 from the germline V gene are DFQATT and SNEGSKA (reference sequence). The ends lost 4 bases at V and 5 bases at J; junction bases unmatched: 14.

Turning to this clone: The read gets to within 3 residues of the CDR3 end, and the germline J gene fills in the rest. The rearrangement links TRBV12-3 or TRBV12-4 to TRBJ2-5; D not certain. V was shortened by 2 bases and J by 1 base, with 5 bases between the two germline ends. CDR3 size: 13 residues. The CDR3 DNA, read in part, is TGTGCCAGCAGTTTAAGGGTCCAAGAGACC. Its translation: CASSLRVQET. The CDR3 in its entirety is CASSLRVQETQYF.

Its frequency marks this clone as medium-sized. Read sequence stops 3 residues before the CDR3 end, and the germline J gene provides the missing end. The V and J genes are TRBV6-1 and TRBJ2-6; TRBD1 is a possible D gene (5 bases). This CDR3 has 15 residues. Germline CDR1 reads MNHNS; CDR2 reads SASEGT. V gave up 3 bases and J gave up 0 bases, with 6 bases separating them. This CDR3 reads CASSEDTSGANVLTF. The covered CDR3 bases are TGTGCCAGCAGTGAGGACACCTCTGGGGCCAACGTC.

As to this clone: Read coverage stops 3 residues before the CDR3 terminus; the germline J gene supplies the remainder. The chain couples TRBV7-2 to TRBJ2-5; D is unresolved. CDR3 size: 15 residues. Germline V lookup: CDR1 SGHTA, CDR2 FQGNSA. With 1 base removed from V and 2 bases from J, the gap between germline ends came to 11 bases. CDR3 loop: CASSLGPPPQETQYF. The part of the CDR3 DNA that was read is TGTGCCAGCAGCTTAGGGCCTCCCCCGCAAGAGACC.

As regards this clone: The CDR3 extends 3 residues past the end of the read, so its final part is completed from the germline J gene. This sequence joins TRBV19 and TRBJ1-4; D gene ambiguous. This CDR3 comprises 14 residues. V shed 4 bases and J shed 2 bases, with 8 bases lying between them. CDR1 and CDR2 from the germline V gene are LNHDA and SQIVND (reference sequence). The CDR3 here is CASSTRLTNEKLFF. CDR3 DNA, as far as it was read: TGTGCCAGTAGTACCAGGCTCACTAATGAAAAA.

Of note for this clone: The read stops 3 residues short of the end of the CDR3; the missing end is completed from the germline J gene. The rearrangement joins TRBV28 to TRBJ2-3; TRBD2 matches 10 bases. Germline CDR1 is MDHEN and CDR2 is SYDVKM. V was clipped by 3 bases and J by 4 bases; unmatched bases: 7. The CDR3 spans 16 residues. The DNA read from the CDR3 is TGTGCCAGCAGTTTCAGAGCGGGAGGGCCGGCAGATACG. This codes for CASSFRAGGPADT. The whole CDR3 protein reads CASSFRAGGPADTQYF.

With respect to this clone: Sequencing ends 3 residues short of the CDR3 end; the germline J gene provides the rest. The V gene is TRBV13, the J gene TRBJ2-5; 7 positions agree with TRBD1. Germline CDR1 and CDR2: PRHDT and FYEKMQ (reference sequence). Germline trimming cut 5 bases from V and 1 base from J; bases unmatched to any gene: 7. This CDR3 has 15 residues. CDR3 DNA (partial): TGTGCCAGCAGCGCGCAAACAGGGGCCCAAGAGACC. It translates to CASSAQTGAQET. The CDR3 reads in full as CASSAQTGAQETQYF.

Note on this clone: The read ends 3 residues shy of where the CDR3 ends; the end is completed using the germline J gene. The J gene is TRBJ2-7, the V gene TRBV19, with D possibly TRBD1 on 6 matching bases. The germline V gene has CDR1 LNHDA and CDR2 SQIVND (reference sequence). CDR3 length: 13 amino acids. Trimming left V 5 bases short and J 2 bases short, with 10 bases between. CDR3 amino acids: CASSWGPTYEQYF. CDR3 DNA (partial): TGTGCCAGTAGTTGGGGGCCTACCTACGAG.

Turning to this clone: The read is 3 residues too short to cover the CDR3 end, so that end is filled in from the germline J gene. The V call is TRBV2, the J call TRBJ1-2, with unresolved D. The V end was cut by 8 bases, the J end by 4 bases, with 14 bases between. This CDR3 spans 13 amino acids. CDR1 and CDR2 (germline): SNHLY, FYNNEI. Incomplete CDR3 DNA: TGTGCCAGCGAGGCCTTCTCCCGCTATGGC. Its protein product is CASEAFSRYG. The entire CDR3 protein is CASEAFSRYGYTF. The full variable domain, rest sourced from reference TRBV2 and TRBJ1-2, is EPEVTQTPSHQVTQMGQEVILRCVPISNHLYFYWYRQILGQKVEFLVSFYNNEISEKSEIFDDQFSVERPDGSNFTLKIRSTKLEDSAMYFCASEAFSRYGYTFGSGTRLTVV.